Listed below are T cell receptor beta chains from one sample, sequenced in a study of blood T cells in healthy people across ages. MiXCR, run by TCRdb on the 5' RACE reads, gives a single entry per CDR3 protein. Here the sample spans around 800,000 distinct CDR3 sequences, more than 40% being singletons. Sequencing was performed on blood. These receptors were taken from a man aged 60 to 69 in good health. Each CDR3 is given with its conserved first and last residue. The order of the fields is J gene, D gene, clone size, V gene, CDR3 DNA, CDR3 protein. D genes are given only for firm matches. Clone size is shown for a subset of rows, as once, few, many or a class of expanded clone.

j_call: TRBJ2-3
d_call: NA
clone_size: once
v_call: TRBV20-1
cdr3_nt: TGCAGTGCTAGGACCGGAATGTTCACAGATACGCAGTATTTT
cdr3_aa: CSARTGMFTDTQYF

j_call: TRBJ2-7
d_call: NA
clone_size: many
v_call: TRBV29-1
cdr3_nt: TGCAGCGTAGGCAGGGGTTCTCCTTCCTACGAGCAGTACTTC
cdr3_aa: CSVGRGSPSYEQYF

j_call: TRBJ1-1
d_call: NA
clone_size: once
v_call: TRBV6-5
cdr3_nt: TGTGCCAGCAGTTACGCCAGAAACACTGAAGCTTTCTTT
cdr3_aa: CASSYARNTEAFF

j_call: TRBJ2-6
d_call: NA
clone_size: few
v_call: TRBV21-1
cdr3_nt: TGTGCCAGCAGCCCTGGACAGGGGGCTACTGGGGCCAACGTCCTGACTTTC
cdr3_aa: CASSPGQGATGANVLTF

j_call: TRBJ2-2
d_call: NA
clone_size: NA
v_call: TRBV4-3
cdr3_nt: TGCGCCAGCAGCCAAGAAGTGGGGGCGACCGGGGAGCTGTTTTTT
cdr3_aa: CASSQEVGATGELFF

j_call: TRBJ2-1
d_call: TRBD2
clone_size: NA
v_call: TRBV20-1
cdr3_nt: TGCAGTGCTAGAGCTTCGACTAGCAGACGGGGGAATGAGCAGTTCTTC
cdr3_aa: CSARASTSRRGNEQFF

j_call: TRBJ1-5
d_call: NA
clone_size: NA
v_call: TRBV2
cdr3_nt: TGTGCCAGCGAGAGGACAGCGGGTATTGGGCAGCCCCAGCATTTT
cdr3_aa: CASERTAGIGQPQHF

j_call: TRBJ1-2
d_call: NA
clone_size: NA
v_call: TRBV6-5
cdr3_nt: TGTGCCAGCAGTTATCGAGCACAGGGAAGCAACTATGGCTACACCTTC
cdr3_aa: CASSYRAQGSNYGYTF

j_call: TRBJ1-1
d_call: NA
clone_size: few
v_call: TRBV20-1
cdr3_nt: TGCAGTGCTAGGGAACCGGACAGTACCTTTGAAGCTTTCTTT
cdr3_aa: CSAREPDSTFEAFF

j_call: TRBJ2-3
d_call: TRBD1
clone_size: NA
v_call: TRBV5-1
cdr3_nt: TGCGCCAGCAGCCAAGGACAGGGGGTGGCCACAGATACGCAGTATTTT
cdr3_aa: CASSQGQGVATDTQYF

j_call: TRBJ1-2
d_call: NA
clone_size: NA
v_call: TRBV7-2
cdr3_nt: TGTGCCAGCAGCCCCATCTCCCACTATGGCTACACCTTC
cdr3_aa: CASSPISHYGYTF

j_call: TRBJ2-5
d_call: NA
clone_size: NA
v_call: TRBV28
cdr3_nt: TGTGCCAGCAGCCCTGGCGGGCTTAGAGGGTACCAAGAGACCCAGTACTTC
cdr3_aa: CASSPGGLRGYQETQYF

j_call: TRBJ2-2
d_call: TRBD1
clone_size: few
v_call: TRBV7-9
cdr3_nt: TGTGCCAGCAGAGTACCGGGACAGGGGGACACCGGGGAGCTGTTTTTT
cdr3_aa: CASRVPGQGDTGELFF

j_call: TRBJ2-5
d_call: NA
clone_size: NA
v_call: TRBV2
cdr3_nt: TGTGCCAGCACTTGGGGGCAGAAAGAGACCCAGTACTTC
cdr3_aa: CASTWGQKETQYF

j_call: TRBJ2-7
d_call: NA
clone_size: few
v_call: TRBV5-6
cdr3_nt: TGTGCCAGCAGCTTGGGGTACAGGGTGGAATCCTACGAGCAGTACTTC
cdr3_aa: CASSLGYRVESYEQYF

j_call: TRBJ1-5
d_call: NA
clone_size: once
v_call: TRBV6-2/TRBV6-3
cdr3_nt: TGTGCCAGCAGTTGGACAGTTAGCAATCAGCCCCAGCATTTT
cdr3_aa: CASSWTVSNQPQHF

j_call: TRBJ1-4
d_call: NA
clone_size: few
v_call: TRBV5-1
cdr3_nt: TGCGCCAGCAGCTTGGATGGAAGGGGGTCGAATGAAAAACTGTTTTTT
cdr3_aa: CASSLDGRGSNEKLFF

j_call: TRBJ1-2
d_call: TRBD1
clone_size: NA
v_call: TRBV7-9
cdr3_nt: TGTGCCAGCAGCTTAGGGACAGGGCAAGACGGCTACACCTTC
cdr3_aa: CASSLGTGQDGYTF

j_call: TRBJ2-2
d_call: NA
clone_size: once
v_call: TRBV3-1
cdr3_nt: TGTGCCAGCAGGAAAGCAGGGTCCACCGGGGAGCTGTTTTTT
cdr3_aa: CASRKAGSTGELFF

j_call: TRBJ1-2
d_call: NA
clone_size: NA
v_call: TRBV7-2
cdr3_nt: TGTGCCAGCTGCACCAGGCCTGAGGGGGGACTTAACTATGGCTGCACCTTC
cdr3_aa: CASCTRPEGGLNYGCTF

j_call: TRBJ1-1
d_call: NA
clone_size: NA
v_call: TRBV6-2/TRBV6-3
cdr3_nt: TGTGCCAGCAGTTCGGGACGGTCGAACACTGAAGCTTTCTTT
cdr3_aa: CASSSGRSNTEAFF

j_call: TRBJ2-5
d_call: TRBD1
clone_size: NA
v_call: TRBV5-1
cdr3_nt: TGCGCCAGCAGCTTCAGCCCAGGGGGTATTCAAGAGACCCAGTACTTC
cdr3_aa: CASSFSPGGIQETQYF

j_call: TRBJ2-1
d_call: TRBD2
clone_size: NA
v_call: TRBV29-1
cdr3_nt: TGCAGCGTTTTTAGCGGGGGGCCTTACAATGAGCAGTTCTTC
cdr3_aa: CSVFSGGPYNEQFF

j_call: TRBJ2-7
d_call: TRBD1
clone_size: NA
v_call: TRBV5-1
cdr3_nt: TGCGCCAGCAGCTTGCAGGGGACAGTCGACTACGAGCAGTACTTC
cdr3_aa: CASSLQGTVDYEQYF

j_call: TRBJ2-1
d_call: TRBD2
clone_size: few
v_call: TRBV9
cdr3_nt: TGTGCCAGCAGCGTAGCCTCCGGGACTAGCGGGTTGAATGAGCAGTTCTTC
cdr3_aa: CASSVASGTSGLNEQFF

j_call: TRBJ2-3
d_call: NA
clone_size: NA
v_call: TRBV12-5
cdr3_nt: TGTGCTAGTGGTTTGGACAGGGAATCTCGTACGCAGTATTTT
cdr3_aa: CASGLDRESRTQYF

j_call: TRBJ1-6
d_call: NA
clone_size: NA
v_call: TRBV20-1
cdr3_nt: TGCAGTGCTAGAGATCTACAGGGAATCAATTCACCCCTCCACTTT
cdr3_aa: CSARDLQGINSPLHF

j_call: TRBJ1-1
d_call: NA
clone_size: few
v_call: TRBV11-2
cdr3_nt: TGTGCCAGCAGCTTTTCGGCCCTGAACACTGAAGCTTTCTTT
cdr3_aa: CASSFSALNTEAFF

j_call: TRBJ2-7
d_call: NA
clone_size: many
v_call: TRBV27
cdr3_nt: TGTGCCAGCAGTTTGTACAGGACCTCCTCCTACGAGCAGTACTTC
cdr3_aa: CASSLYRTSSYEQYF